The clone carrying this TCR beta chain was recorded once. The entry originates in a study of Graves' ophthalmopathy and Graves' hyperthyroidism. Using RNA transcripts, the TCR beta CDR3 regions were amplified. Amplification began with first-round RT-PCR using HTBI primers, then second-round multiplex PCR was performed. TCRdb re-called the multiplex PCR reads with MiXCR, one entry per CDR3 protein. The sample lists about 240,000 distinct CDR3 sequences, about 46% occurring once. The CDR3 contains 19 residues. Trimming took 5 bases from V and 2 from J, leaving 22 bases between them. Germline CDR1 is SGHTA and CDR2 is FQGNSA.

This clonotype was obtained from an adult man with Graves' ophthalmopathy. The chain recombines TRBV7-2 with TRBJ2-6; D is tentatively TRBD1 or TRBD2 (5 bases each). The sequenced material came from peripheral blood. CDR3 region: CASSLQGPRILTGANVLTF. CDR3 nucleotides: TGTGCCAGCAGCCTCCAGGGACCCCGGATATTGACTGGGGCCAACGTCCTGACTTTC.